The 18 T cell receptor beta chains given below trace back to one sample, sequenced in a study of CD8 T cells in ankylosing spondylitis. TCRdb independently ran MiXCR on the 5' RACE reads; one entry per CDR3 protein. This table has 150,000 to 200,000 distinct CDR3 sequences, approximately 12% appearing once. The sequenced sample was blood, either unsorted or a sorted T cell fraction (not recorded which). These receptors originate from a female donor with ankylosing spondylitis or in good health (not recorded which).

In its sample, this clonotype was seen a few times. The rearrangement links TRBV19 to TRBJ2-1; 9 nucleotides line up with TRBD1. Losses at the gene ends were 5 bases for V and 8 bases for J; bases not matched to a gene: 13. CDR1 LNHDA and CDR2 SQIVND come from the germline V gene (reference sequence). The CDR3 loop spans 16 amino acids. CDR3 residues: CASSVSTGGRTYEQFF. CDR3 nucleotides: TGTGCCAGTAGTGTCTCGACAGGGGGGCGGACATATGAGCAGTTCTTC. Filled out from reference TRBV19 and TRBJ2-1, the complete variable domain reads DGGITQSPKYLFRKEGQNVTLSCEQNLNHDAMYWYRQDPGQGLRLIYYSQIVNDFQKGDIAEGYSVSREKKESFPLTVTSAQKNPTAFYLCASSVSTGGRTYEQFFGPGTRLTVL.

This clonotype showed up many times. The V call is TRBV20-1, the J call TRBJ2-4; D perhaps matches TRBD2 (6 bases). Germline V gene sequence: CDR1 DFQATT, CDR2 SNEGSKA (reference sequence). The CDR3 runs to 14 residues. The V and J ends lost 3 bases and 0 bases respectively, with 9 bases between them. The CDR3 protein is CSARDYVAKNIQYF. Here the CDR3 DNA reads TGCAGTGCTAGGGACTATGTAGCCAAAAACATTCAGTACTTC.

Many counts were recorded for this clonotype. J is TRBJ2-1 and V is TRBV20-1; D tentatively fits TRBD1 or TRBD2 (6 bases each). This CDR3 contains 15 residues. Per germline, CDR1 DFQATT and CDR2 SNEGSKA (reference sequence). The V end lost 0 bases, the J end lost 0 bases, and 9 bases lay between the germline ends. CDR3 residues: CSAREGGPSYNEQFF. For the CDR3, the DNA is TGCAGTGCTAGAGAGGGGGGCCCCTCCTACAATGAGCAGTTCTTC.

CDR3 nucleotide sequence: TGTGCCAGCTCACCACCGAAGGGGTCGAACACTGAAGCTTTCTTT. Encoded protein: CASSPPKGSNTEAFF. V and J are TRBV18 and TRBJ1-1; D is perhaps TRBD1 (5 bases). Trimming took off 0 bases at V and 1 base at J, with 9 bases between the two ends. Germline V gene data show CDR1 as KGHSH and CDR2 as LQKENI. This CDR3 spans 15 amino acids.

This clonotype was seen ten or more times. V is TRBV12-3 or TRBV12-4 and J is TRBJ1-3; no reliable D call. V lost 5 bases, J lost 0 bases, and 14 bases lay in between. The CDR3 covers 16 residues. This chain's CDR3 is CASSGRTGSSGNTIYF. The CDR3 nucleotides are TGTGCCAGCAGTGGCCGGACGGGAAGCTCTGGAAACACCATATATTTT.

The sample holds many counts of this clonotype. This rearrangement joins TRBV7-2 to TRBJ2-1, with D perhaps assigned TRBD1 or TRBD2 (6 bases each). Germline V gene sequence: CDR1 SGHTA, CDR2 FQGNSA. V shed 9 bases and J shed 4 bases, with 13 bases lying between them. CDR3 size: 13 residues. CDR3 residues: CASGGTPYNEQFF. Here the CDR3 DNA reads TGTGCCAGTGGAGGGACACCATACAATGAGCAGTTCTTC.

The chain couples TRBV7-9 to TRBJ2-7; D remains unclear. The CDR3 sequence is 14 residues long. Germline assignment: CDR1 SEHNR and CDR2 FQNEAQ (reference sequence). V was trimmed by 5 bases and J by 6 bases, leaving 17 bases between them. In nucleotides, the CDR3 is TGTGCCAGCAGCCACTTAAAGACCCCTGGCGAGCAGTACTTC. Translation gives CASSHLKTPGEQYF.

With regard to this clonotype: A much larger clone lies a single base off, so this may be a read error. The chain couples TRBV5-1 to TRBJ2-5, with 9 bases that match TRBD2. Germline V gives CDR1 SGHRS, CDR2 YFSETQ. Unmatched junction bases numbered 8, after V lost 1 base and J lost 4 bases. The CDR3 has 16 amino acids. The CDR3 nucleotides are TGCGCCAGCAGCTTGTCCGGGACTAGCATACGAGAGACCCAGTACTTC. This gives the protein CASSLSGTSIRETQYF.

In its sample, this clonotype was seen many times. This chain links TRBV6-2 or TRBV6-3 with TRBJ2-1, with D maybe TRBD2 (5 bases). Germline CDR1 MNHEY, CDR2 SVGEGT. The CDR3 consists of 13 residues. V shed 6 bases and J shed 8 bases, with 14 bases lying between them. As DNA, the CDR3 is TGTGCCAGCAGATTGGCGGAGAGGGATGAGCAGTTCTTC. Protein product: CASRLAERDEQFF.

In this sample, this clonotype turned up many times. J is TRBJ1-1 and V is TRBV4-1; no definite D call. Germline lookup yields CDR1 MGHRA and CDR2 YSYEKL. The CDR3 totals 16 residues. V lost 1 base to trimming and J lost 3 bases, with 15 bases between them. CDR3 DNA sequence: TGCGCCAGCAGCCAAGTTGACCGGGTCTGGCACACTGAAGCTTTCTTT. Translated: CASSQVDRVWHTEAFF.

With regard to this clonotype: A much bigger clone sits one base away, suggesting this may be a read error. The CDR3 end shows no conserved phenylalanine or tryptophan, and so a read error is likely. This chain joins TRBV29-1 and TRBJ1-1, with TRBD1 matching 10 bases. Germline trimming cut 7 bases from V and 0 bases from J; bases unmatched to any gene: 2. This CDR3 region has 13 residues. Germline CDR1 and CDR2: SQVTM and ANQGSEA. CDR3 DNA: TGCAGCGCCGACAGGGGGCTGAACACTGAAGCTTTCCTT. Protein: CSADRGLNTEAFL.

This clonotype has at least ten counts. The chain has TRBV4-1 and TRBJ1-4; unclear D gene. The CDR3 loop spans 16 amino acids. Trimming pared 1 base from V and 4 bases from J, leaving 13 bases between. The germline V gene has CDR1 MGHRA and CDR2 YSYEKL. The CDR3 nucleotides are TGCGCCAGCAGCCAAGTACTAGGGTCCCTTAATGAAAAACTGTTTTTT. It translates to CASSQVLGSLNEKLFF.

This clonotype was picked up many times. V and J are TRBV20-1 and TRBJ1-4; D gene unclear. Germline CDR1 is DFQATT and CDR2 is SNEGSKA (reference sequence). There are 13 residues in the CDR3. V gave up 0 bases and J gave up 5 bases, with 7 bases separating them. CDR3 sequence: CSAREDTNEKLFF. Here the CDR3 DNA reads TGCAGTGCTAGAGAAGACACGAATGAAAAACTGTTTTTT.

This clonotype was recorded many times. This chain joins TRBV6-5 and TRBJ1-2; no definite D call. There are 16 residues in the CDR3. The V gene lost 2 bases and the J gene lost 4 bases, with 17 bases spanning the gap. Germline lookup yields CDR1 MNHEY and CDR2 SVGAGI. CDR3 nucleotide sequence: TGTGCCAGCAGTTACGCCAACCGGGCCGATTCCTATGGCTACACCTTC. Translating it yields CASSYANRADSYGYTF.

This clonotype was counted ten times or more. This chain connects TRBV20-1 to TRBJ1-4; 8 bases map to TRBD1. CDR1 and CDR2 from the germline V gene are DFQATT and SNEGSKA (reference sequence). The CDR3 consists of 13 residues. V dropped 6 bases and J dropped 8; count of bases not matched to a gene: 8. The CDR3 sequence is CSAYKTGAEKLFF. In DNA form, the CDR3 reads TGCAGTGCCTACAAGACAGGGGCAGAAAAACTGTTTTTT.

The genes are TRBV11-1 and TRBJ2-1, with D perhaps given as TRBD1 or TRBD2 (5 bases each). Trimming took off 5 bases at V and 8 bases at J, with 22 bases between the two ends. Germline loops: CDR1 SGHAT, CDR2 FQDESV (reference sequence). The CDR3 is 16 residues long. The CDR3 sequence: CASSRYGAPGVYEQFF. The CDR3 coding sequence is TGTGCCAGCAGCCGATACGGGGCTCCCGGGGTCTATGAGCAGTTCTTC. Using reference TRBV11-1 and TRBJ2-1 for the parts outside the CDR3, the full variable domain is EAEVAQSPRYKITEKSQAVAFWCDPISGHATLYWYRQILGQGPELLVQFQDESVVDDSQLPKDRFSAERLKGVDSTLKIQPAELGDSAMYLCASSRYGAPGVYEQFFGPGTRLTVL.

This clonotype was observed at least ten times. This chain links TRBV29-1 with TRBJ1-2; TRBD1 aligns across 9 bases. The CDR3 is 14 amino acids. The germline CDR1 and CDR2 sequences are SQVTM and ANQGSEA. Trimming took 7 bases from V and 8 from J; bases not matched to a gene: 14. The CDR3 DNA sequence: TGCAGCGCCCCCCCGGGACAGGGACAGCAGGGCTACACCTTC. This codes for CSAPPGQGQQGYTF.

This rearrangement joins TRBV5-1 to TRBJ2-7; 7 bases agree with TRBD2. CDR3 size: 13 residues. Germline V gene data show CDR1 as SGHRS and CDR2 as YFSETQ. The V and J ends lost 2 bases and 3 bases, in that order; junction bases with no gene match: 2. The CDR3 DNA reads TGCGCCAGCAGCTTCAGCGGGAACTACGAGCAGTACTTC. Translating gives CASSFSGNYEQYF.